Below are 26 T cell receptor beta chains sequenced from a single sample in a study of blood T cell repertoires in COVID-19. TCRdb's table, derived via immunoSEQ multiplex PCR, lists solely in-frame clones and lacks some. The sample includes some 420,000 clones, around 87% seen only once; the top ten take roughly 1.1%. The sample taken for sequencing was PBMCs or T cells enriched from blood (not recorded which). Receptors originate from a man aged 25 to 45 who had recovered from COVID-19.

The J gene is TRBJ2-3, the V gene TRBV29-1; D gene ambiguous. The CDR3 is 13 residues long. Trimming removed 6 bases at V and 3 bases at J, with 13 bases between. The V gene's germline CDR1 is SQVTM and CDR2 ANQGSEA. The CDR3 DNA follows: TGCAGCGTCCGAGGTCGAACGACAGATACGCAGTATTTT. Amino acid sequence: CSVRGRTTDTQYF.

The rearrangement links TRBV3-1 (or the pseudogene TRBV3-2) to TRBJ1-1, with D possibly matching TRBD1 (5 bases). CDR1 LGHDT and CDR2 YNNKEL come from the germline V gene (reference sequence). V lost 6 bases and J 1 base, leaving 9 bases between the germline ends. This CDR3 comprises 13 residues. The CDR3 reads CASRTQANTEAFF. CDR3 in DNA: TGTGCCAGCAGAACACAGGCGAACACTGAAGCTTTCTTT.

The rearrangement joins TRBV7-6 to TRBJ2-7; tentative D call: TRBD1 (5 bases). Looked up from germline, CDR1 is SGHVS and CDR2 is FNYEAQ. The CDR3 contains 14 residues. Deletions cut 1 base from V and 9 bases from J, with 16 bases between. CDR3 in DNA: TGTGCCAGCAGCTTAGAAATAGGGGTAAGGGGGCAGTACTTC. Residues: CASSLEIGVRGQYF.

The chain links TRBV9 to TRBJ1-3, with D tentatively TRBD1 (5 bases). The V gene lost 3 bases and the J gene lost 4 bases, with 11 bases spanning the gap. Germline assignment: CDR1 SGDLS and CDR2 YYNGEE. The CDR3 contains 14 residues. Here the CDR3 reads CASSASGLGNTIYF. CDR3 sequence (DNA): TGTGCCAGCAGCGCCTCAGGGTTAGGAAACACCATATATTTT.

The chain couples TRBV7-2 to TRBJ2-5; TRBD1 might be the D (5 bases). Germline CDR1 SGHTA, CDR2 FQGNSA. This CDR3 contains 15 residues. Trimming removed 1 base at V and 7 bases at J, with 16 bases between. CDR3 sequence (DNA): TGTGCCAGCAGCTTAGTCCCTGGACATCAGGGGACCCAGTACTTC. Amino acids: CASSLVPGHQGTQYF.

The chain carries TRBV5-5 and TRBJ2-7; 10 bases fit TRBD1. Germline V gene lookup returns CDR1 SGHKS and CDR2 YYEKEE (reference sequence). The ends lost 7 bases at V and 5 bases at J; junction bases unmatched: 3. The CDR3 loop spans 12 amino acids. CDR3 region: CASGTGVHEQYF. The CDR3 bases are TGTGCCAGCGGGACAGGGGTGCACGAGCAGTACTTC.

The rearrangement joins TRBV20-1 to TRBJ1-1; D unresolved. The CDR3 has 11 residues. CDR1 and CDR2 (germline): DFQATT, SNEGSKA (reference sequence). Trimming shortened V by 5 bases and J by 2 bases, and 6 bases separated the two germline ends. Here the CDR3 reads CSAPLNTEAFF. Written as DNA, the CDR3 is TGCAGTGCTCCCCTTAACACTGAAGCTTTCTTT.

V is TRBV5-1 and J is TRBJ2-3, with TRBD1 matching over 7 bases. The CDR3 consists of 16 residues. Per the germline V gene, CDR1 is SGHRS and CDR2 is YFSETQ. V shed 4 bases and J 0 bases; nucleotides not matched to a gene: 8. The CDR3 nucleotides read TGCGCCAGCAGCCTAACCGGGACAGTGAGCACAGATACGCAGTATTTT. This encodes CASSLTGTVSTDTQYF.

This clone has only one observation. The chain links TRBV18 to TRBJ2-7, with TRBD1 matching 7 bases. Trimming at V came to 3 bases and at J to 8 bases, leaving 7 bases not matched to a gene. The CDR3 sequence is 13 residues long. Germline values: CDR1 KGHSH, CDR2 LQKENI. The CDR3 nucleotides read TGTGCCAGCTCACCCGGGACAGAGAACAAGCAGTACTTC. Its protein product is CASSPGTENKQYF.

For this clone: A junction boundary mismatches the germline segment, possibly from a read error. The chain employs TRBV11-1 and TRBJ2-7; weak D call: TRBD2 (6 bases). CDR1 is SGHAT, CDR2 FQDESV, per germline (reference sequence). The CDR3 extends over 13 amino acids. CDR3 DNA sequence: TGTGCCAGCAGCGTCGGGACTTCCTCCGAGCAGTACTTC. Its protein is CASSVGTSSEQYF.

The chain carries TRBV29-1 and TRBJ2-5, with TRBD2 matching over 7 bases. Germline trimming cut 4 bases from V and 1 base from J; bases unmatched to any gene: 3. CDR3 size: 13 residues. Germline V gives CDR1 SQVTM, CDR2 ANQGSEA. The CDR3: CSVVLAVQETQYF. The CDR3 coding sequence is TGCAGCGTTGTCCTAGCGGTCCAAGAGACCCAGTACTTC.

The chain has TRBV5-4 and TRBJ2-7, with D possibly matching TRBD1 (6 bases). From germline, CDR1 is SGHNT and CDR2 YYREEE (reference sequence). The V end was cut by 4 bases, the J end by 3 bases, with 11 bases between. The CDR3 sequence is 13 residues long. The CDR3 region is CASSQQQGYEQYF. The CDR3 DNA is TGTGCCAGCAGCCAGCAACAGGGCTACGAGCAGTACTTC.

The chain combines TRBV28 with TRBJ2-5, with D possibly matching TRBD1 (6 bases). The germline V gene encodes CDR1 MDHEN and CDR2 SYDVKM. V dropped 5 bases and J dropped 2 bases, with 12 bases sitting between them. The CDR3 runs 14 residues. CDR3 in amino acids: CASSPQGWQETQYF. The CDR3 DNA reads as TGTGCCAGCAGTCCCCAGGGGTGGCAAGAGACCCAGTACTTC.

The gene calls are TRBV27 and TRBJ1-2; D is undetermined. The V end was cut by 3 bases, the J end by 8 bases, with 22 bases between. The CDR3 length is 16 residues. Germline lookup yields CDR1 MNHEY and CDR2 SMNVEV (reference sequence). DNA of the CDR3: TGTGCCAGCAGTTTCTCTTGGGCCGTTCCAGTTGACGGCTACACCTTC. It is translated as CASSFSWAVPVDGYTF.

This clone was counted between two and nine times. The chain employs TRBV7-9 and TRBJ2-7, with TRBD1 matching over 9 bases. Germline V gives CDR1 SEHNR, CDR2 FQNEAQ (reference sequence). Losses at the gene ends were 5 bases for V and 2 bases for J; bases not matched to a gene: 7. CDR3 size: 15 residues. Here the CDR3 DNA reads TGTGCCAGCAGCGCCGACGGACAGGGGCCCTACGAGCAGTACTTC. This sequence encodes CASSADGQGPYEQYF.

In regard to this clone: The identical CDR3 is also encoded by other nucleotide sequences in the sample. This chain links TRBV27 with TRBJ1-6, with a possible D match to TRBD1 (6 bases). This CDR3 contains 15 residues. Germline CDR1 is MNHEY and CDR2 is SMNVEV (reference sequence). Trimming stripped 0 bases from V and 7 bases from J, with 10 bases between. CDR3 coding DNA: TGTGCCAGCAGTTTATCATCAGGGGTCAATTCACCCCTCCACTTT. Protein sequence: CASSLSSGVNSPLHF.

The J gene is TRBJ2-1, the V gene TRBV7-9; 11 bases are a match to TRBD2. V shed 2 bases and J 5 bases; nucleotides not matched to a gene: 14. The CDR3 runs to 19 residues. Per germline, CDR1 SEHNR and CDR2 FQNEAQ (reference sequence). The CDR3 DNA is TGTGCCAGCAGCTTACCGACCCTGGGGACTAGCGGCTACCACAATGAGCAGTTCTTC. Translating gives CASSLPTLGTSGYHNEQFF. Looking up the rest from reference TRBV7-9 and TRBJ2-1 gives the full variable domain: DTGVSQNPRHKITKRGQNVTFRCDPISEHNRLYWYRQTLGQGPEFLTYFQNEAQLEKSRLLSDRFSAERPKGSFSTLEIQRTEQGDSAMYLCASSLPTLGTSGYHNEQFFGPGTRLTVL.

The CDR3 spells CASRALAGGPGEQFF. DNA for the CDR3: TGCGCCAGCCGGGCCCTAGCGGGAGGGCCCGGTGAGCAGTTCTTC. The chain is built from TRBV5-1 and TRBJ2-1, with 12 bases identical to TRBD2. The V and J ends lost 7 bases and 9 bases, in that order; junction bases with no gene match: 11. This CDR3 contains 15 residues. Germline V lookup: CDR1 SGHRS, CDR2 YFSETQ. Based on the CDR3 plus reference TRBV5-1 and TRBJ2-1, the full variable domain is KAGVTQTPRYLIKTRGQQVTLSCSPISGHRSVSWYQQTPGQGLQFLFEYFSETQRNKGNFPGRFSGRQFSNSRSEMNVSTLELGDSALYLCASRALAGGPGEQFFGPGTRLTVL.

Points on this clone: The sample has other DNA sequences that encode this CDR3 too. The rearrangement uses TRBV11-2 and TRBJ2-5; D not resolved. Trimming shortened V by 2 bases and J by 5 bases, and 3 bases separated the two germline ends. CDR3 length: 11 amino acids. Germline V gene data show CDR1 as SGHAT and CDR2 as FQNNGV. CDR3 residues: CASSLQETQYF. The DNA of the CDR3 is TGTGCCAGCAGCTTACAGGAGACCCAGTACTTC. The full variable domain, completed using reference TRBV11-2 and TRBJ2-5, is EAGVAQSPRYKIIEKRQSVAFWCNPISGHATLYWYQQILGQGPKLLIQFQNNGVVDDSQLPKDRFSAERLKGVDSTLKIQPAKLEDSAVYLCASSLQETQYFGPGTRLLVL.

This clone was recorded many times. V and J are TRBV4-1 and TRBJ2-1; 10 nucleotides agree with TRBD1. Losses at the gene ends were 4 bases for V and 8 bases for J; bases not matched to a gene: 8. The CDR3 is 15 residues long. Per germline, CDR1 MGHRA and CDR2 YSYEKL. DNA for the CDR3: TGCGCCAGCAGCCGTTCGGGACAGGGGACTGATGAGCAGTTCTTC. It yields the protein CASSRSGQGTDEQFF.

This clone appeared a few times. The chain recombines TRBV25-1 with TRBJ2-2; weak D call: TRBD1 (6 bases). With 5 bases removed from V and 3 bases from J, the gap between germline ends came to 10 bases. Germline CDR1 reads MGHDK; CDR2 reads SYGVNS. The CDR3 has 14 amino acids. In DNA, the CDR3 is TGTGCCAGCAGTTCTGGGGGCGACACCGGGGAGCTGTTTTTT. It yields the protein CASSSGGDTGELFF. The full variable domain, with the rest looked up from reference TRBV25-1 and TRBJ2-2, is EADIYQTPRYLVIGTGKKITLECSQTMGHDKMYWYQQDPGMELHLIHYSYGVNSTEKGDLSSESTVSRIRTEHFPLTLESARPSHTSQYLCASSSGGDTGELFFGEGSRLTVL.

The rearrangement joins TRBV7-2 to TRBJ2-5; no reliable D call. Germline-derived CDR1 and CDR2 are SGHTA and FQGNSA. Trimming cost V 5 bases and J 2 bases, with 3 bases left between them. The CDR3 runs to 11 residues. The chain's CDR3 is CASSAQETQYF. The DNA for the CDR3 is TGTGCCAGCAGCGCGCAAGAGACCCAGTACTTC.

This clone has a handful of counts. The rearrangement joins TRBV19 to TRBJ1-2, with D unclear. The CDR3 has 12 residues. Trimming pared 8 bases from V and 9 bases from J, leaving 16 bases between. Germline lookup yields CDR1 LNHDA and CDR2 SQIVND (reference sequence). The CDR3: CASADLRVCYTF. CDR3 nucleotide sequence: TGTGCCAGTGCCGATTTGAGGGTCTGCTACACCTTC.

The chain joins TRBV7-9 to TRBJ1-1, with a weak D call TRBD1 (6 bases). From germline, CDR1 is SEHNR and CDR2 FQNEAQ (reference sequence). V lost 5 bases to trimming and J lost 4 bases, with 17 bases between them. The CDR3 length is 15 residues. Here the CDR3 reads CASSLNTGISTEAFF. Written as DNA, the CDR3 is TGTGCCAGCAGCCTAAATACAGGGATTAGCACTGAAGCTTTCTTT.

V is TRBV5-6 and J is TRBJ2-2, with D possibly TRBD1 on 6 matching bases. Germline V gives CDR1 SGHDT, CDR2 YYEEEE. The V gene lost 4 bases and the J gene lost 4 bases, with 17 bases spanning the gap. The CDR3 runs to 16 residues. The CDR3 sequence: CASSLIQGLGTGELFF. CDR3 in DNA: TGTGCCAGCAGCCTGATACAGGGTTTAGGCACCGGGGAGCTGTTTTTT. Using reference TRBV5-6 and TRBJ2-2 for the parts outside the CDR3, the full variable domain is DAGVTQSPTHLIKTRGQQVTLRCSPKSGHDTVSWYQQALGQGPQFIFQYYEEEERQRGNFPDRFSGHQFPNYSSELNVNALLLGDSALYLCASSLIQGLGTGELFFGEGSRLTVL.

The chain has TRBV5-1 and TRBJ2-7; TRBD2 matches 13 bases. V lost 2 bases and J lost 4; bases outside the gene matches: 0. This CDR3 spans 14 amino acids. Germline CDR1 reads SGHRS; CDR2 reads YFSETQ. The chain's CDR3 is CASSLLAGGYEQYF. In DNA, the CDR3 is TGCGCCAGCAGCTTACTAGCGGGAGGGTACGAGCAGTACTTC.